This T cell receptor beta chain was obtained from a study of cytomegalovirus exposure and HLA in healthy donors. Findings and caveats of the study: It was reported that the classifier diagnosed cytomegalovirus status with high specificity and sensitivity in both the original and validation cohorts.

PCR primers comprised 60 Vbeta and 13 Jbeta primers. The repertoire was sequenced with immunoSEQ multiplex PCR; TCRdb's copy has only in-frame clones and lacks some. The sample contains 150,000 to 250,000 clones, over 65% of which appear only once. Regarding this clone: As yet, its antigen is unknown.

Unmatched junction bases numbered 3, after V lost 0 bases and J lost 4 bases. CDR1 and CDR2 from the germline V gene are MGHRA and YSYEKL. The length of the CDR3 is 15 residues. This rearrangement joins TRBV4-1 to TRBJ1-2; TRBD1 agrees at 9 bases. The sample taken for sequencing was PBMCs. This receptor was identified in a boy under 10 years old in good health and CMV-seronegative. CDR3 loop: CASSQEEGQGYGYTF. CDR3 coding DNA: TGCGCCAGCAGCCAAGAGGAGGGACAGGGCTATGGCTACACCTTC.